These 17 T cell receptor beta chains came from one sample sequenced in a study of OX40 agonist ivuxolimab in advanced cancers. Method: immunoSEQ multiplex PCR; TCRdb's copy keeps in-frame clones and lacks some. The table includes 98,000 or so clones, roughly 95% detected once. The sequencing here drew on CD4+ or CD8+ T cells sorted from blood, taken in a trial of the OX40 agonist ivuxolimab. These receptor sequences come from an adult with an advanced solid tumor such as melanoma, head and neck, liver or kidney cancer.

The chain combines TRBV18 with TRBJ2-7; D gene uncertain. V lost 5 bases and J 0 bases, leaving 2 bases between the germline ends. Germline V lookup: CDR1 KGHSH, CDR2 LQKENI. This CDR3 comprises 11 residues. For the CDR3, the DNA is TGTGCCAGCTCAATCTCCTACGAGCAGTACTTC. As protein: CASSISYEQYF. Supplemented by reference TRBV18 and TRBJ2-7, the full variable domain reads NAGVMQNPRHLVRRRGQEARLRCSPMKGHSHVYWYRQLPEEGLKFMVYLQKENIIDESGMPKERFSAEFPKEGPSILRIQQVVRGDSAAYFCASSISYEQYFGPGTRLTVT.

The rearrangement links TRBV7-2 to TRBJ2-1; D possibly uses TRBD1 or TRBD2 (5 bases each). The CDR3 loop spans 14 amino acids. Germline lookup yields CDR1 SGHTA and CDR2 FQGNSA. Trimming cost V 3 bases and J 0 bases, with 6 bases left between them. CDR3 sequence: CASSFGTSYNEQFF. CDR3 nucleotides: TGTGCCAGCAGCTTCGGGACCTCCTACAATGAGCAGTTCTTC.

This chain connects TRBV7-2 to TRBJ2-7; weak D call: TRBD2 (5 bases). Germline V gene sequence: CDR1 SGHTA, CDR2 FQGNSA. V lost 6 bases and J lost 1, with 10 bases in between. This CDR3 spans 13 amino acids. In nucleotides, the CDR3 is TGTGCCAGCAGGGGGAGAGTATCCTACGAGCAGTACTTC. Translating gives CASRGRVSYEQYF. Full variable domain (missing parts from reference TRBV7-2 and TRBJ2-7): GAGVSQSPSNKVTEKGKDVELRCDPISGHTALYWYRQSLGQGLEFLIYFQGNSAPDKSGLPSDRFSAERTGGSVSTLTIQRTQQEDSAVYLCASRGRVSYEQYFGPGTRLTVT.

CDR3 bases: TGTGCCAGCAGTCTATGGGTCGTCGGGGAGACCCAGTACTTC. This gives the protein CASSLWVVGETQYF. V is TRBV6-5 and J is TRBJ2-5; D gene uncertain. This CDR3 has 14 residues. V was clipped by 5 bases and J by 5 bases, with 15 bases between them. Germline values: CDR1 MNHEY, CDR2 SVGAGI.

The chain employs TRBV28 and TRBJ2-2, with 10 nucleotides matching TRBD1. V dropped 3 bases and J dropped 7; count of bases not matched to a gene: 14. CDR1 is MDHEN, CDR2 SYDVKM, per germline. This CDR3 spans 18 amino acids. CDR3 sequence (DNA): TGTGCCAGCAGTTTTTTAAGTTGGGACAGGGGTCGTGGCGGGGAGCTGTTTTTT. Amino acids: CASSFLSWDRGRGGELFF.

The V and J genes are TRBV28 and TRBJ2-7; D may be TRBD1 or TRBD2 (5 bases each). Looked up from germline, CDR1 is MDHEN and CDR2 is SYDVKM. CDR3 length: 14 residues. Trimming cost V 3 bases and J 2 bases, with 11 bases left between them. The CDR3, as DNA: TGTGCCAGCAGTTTGGTGGGGGACCCCTACGAGCAGTACTTC. Amino acid sequence: CASSLVGDPYEQYF.

The V call is TRBV5-1, the J call TRBJ2-7; TRBD1 matches 12 bases. From germline, CDR1 is SGHRS and CDR2 YFSETQ. This CDR3 has 14 residues. With 7 bases clipped from V and 2 bases from J, the junction kept 4 bases outside the gene matches. In DNA, the CDR3 is TGCGCCAGCGCCGGGACAGGGGGCGCCTACGAGCAGTACTTC. As protein: CASAGTGGAYEQYF. Full variable domain (missing parts from reference TRBV5-1 and TRBJ2-7): KAGVTQTPRYLIKTRGQQVTLSCSPISGHRSVSWYQQTPGQGLQFLFEYFSETQRNKGNFPGRFSGRQFSNSRSEMNVSTLELGDSALYLCASAGTGGAYEQYFGPGTRLTVT.

The V gene is TRBV7-9, the J gene TRBJ2-5, with TRBD2 identical over 10 bases. J lost 5 bases, V lost 1 base, and 10 bases had no gene match. Germline values: CDR1 SEHNR, CDR2 FQNEAQ (reference sequence). CDR3 length: 17 amino acids. The DNA of the CDR3 is TGTGCCAGCAGCTTAGGAAGCAGCGGGAGGGCTGCGGAGACCCAGTACTTC. It specifies CASSLGSSGRAAETQYF.

The V and J genes are TRBV28 and TRBJ2-1; perhaps D is TRBD1 or TRBD2 (5 bases each). The CDR3 has 14 residues. The germline CDR1 and CDR2 sequences are MDHEN and SYDVKM. V was cut by 8 bases and J by 0 bases, with 11 bases left in between. Written as DNA, the CDR3 is TGTGCCAGCGGTGGGACGAGCTCCTACAATGAGCAGTTCTTC. Amino acid sequence: CASGGTSSYNEQFF. The full variable domain, completed using reference TRBV28 and TRBJ2-1, is DVKVTQSSRYLVKRTGEKVFLECVQDMDHENMFWYRQDPGLGLRLIYFSYDVKMKEKGDIPEGYSVSREKKERFSLILESASTNQTSMYLCASGGTSSYNEQFFGPGTRLTVL.

The chain is built from TRBV5-5 and TRBJ2-1; TRBD2 agrees at 9 bases. V lost 6 bases to trimming and J lost 9 bases; unmatched junction nucleotides: 19. The CDR3 is made up of 17 amino acids. Germline CDR1 SGHKS, CDR2 YYEKEE (reference sequence). The CDR3 region has the DNA TGTGCCAGCACCCTAGGCGGATTAGCGGGAGAAGTGGGTGAGCAGTTCTTC. Translating it yields CASTLGGLAGEVGEQFF.

The gene calls are TRBV9 and TRBJ1-5; 7 bases align to TRBD1. CDR3 size: 15 residues. V lost 4 bases to trimming and J lost 1 base; unmatched junction nucleotides: 5. The germline V gene encodes CDR1 SGDLS and CDR2 YYNGEE. The CDR3 sequence: CASSPRGLSNQPQHF. In DNA, the CDR3 is TGTGCCAGCAGCCCCAGGGGGTTGAGCAATCAGCCCCAGCATTTT.

DNA of the CDR3: TGTGCCAGCAGCACTAGTGGGGGCGGGAAATACGAGCAGTACTTC. This encodes CASSTSGGGKYEQYF. V and J are TRBV7-2 and TRBJ2-7; the D gene could be TRBD1 or TRBD2 (6 bases each). This CDR3 spans 15 amino acids. The ends were cut back, 5 bases at V and 4 bases at J, with 18 bases in the middle. Germline-derived CDR1 and CDR2 are SGHTA and FQGNSA. The variable domain in full, completed from reference TRBV7-2 and TRBJ2-7, reads GAGVSQSPSNKVTEKGKDVELRCDPISGHTALYWYRQSLGQGLEFLIYFQGNSAPDKSGLPSDRFSAERTGGSVSTLTIQRTQQEDSAVYLCASSTSGGGKYEQYFGPGTRLTVT.

The chain uses TRBV5-1 and TRBJ2-2; the D gene is possibly TRBD2 (5 bases). The germline CDR1 and CDR2 sequences are SGHRS and YFSETQ. V was cut by 2 bases and J by 4 bases, with 6 bases left in between. The CDR3 length is 13 residues. CDR3 sequence (DNA): TGCGCCAGCAGCTTTCTAGCCACCGGGGAGCTGTTTTTT. It specifies CASSFLATGELFF.

A single count supports this clone. The V and J genes are TRBV7-8 and TRBJ1-1; no definite D call. V dropped 3 bases and J dropped 3 bases, with 2 bases sitting between them. The CDR3 totals 11 residues. Germline V gene data show CDR1 as SGHVS and CDR2 as FQNEAQ. The CDR3 protein is CASSFDTEAFF. The CDR3 DNA is TGTGCCAGCAGCTTTGACACTGAAGCTTTCTTT.

The chain joins TRBV9 to TRBJ1-2, with D possibly matching TRBD1 (5 bases). The CDR3 consists of 14 residues. Deletions cut 0 bases from V and 7 bases from J, with 13 bases between. The germline V gene has CDR1 SGDLS and CDR2 YYNGEE. CDR3 sequence: CASSVELGEGGYTF. The DNA for the CDR3 is TGTGCCAGCAGCGTAGAGCTGGGGGAGGGTGGCTACACCTTC.

The chain couples TRBV7-2 to TRBJ1-2; D is uncertain. The V gene's germline CDR1 is SGHTA and CDR2 FQGNSA. V lost 4 bases, J lost 6 bases, and 15 bases lay in between. The CDR3 length is 14 residues. Here the CDR3 reads CASSSSAGNDGYTF. DNA of the CDR3: TGTGCCAGCAGCTCCTCCGCGGGGAATGATGGCTACACCTTC.

The chain combines TRBV7-3 with TRBJ2-1, with 7 bases lining up with TRBD1. The CDR3 is made up of 19 amino acids. Germline-derived CDR1 and CDR2 are SGHTA and FQGTGA. Losses at the gene ends were 5 bases for V and 0 bases for J; bases not matched to a gene: 16. The CDR3 bases are TGTGCCAGCAGCCCCCGGGTTAAGGGGGCCAATAGCTCCTACAATGAGCAGTTCTTC. Its translation: CASSPRVKGANSSYNEQFF. Full variable domain (outside the CDR3, taken from reference TRBV7-3 and TRBJ2-1): GAGVSQTPSNKVTEKGKYVELRCDPISGHTALYWYRQSLGQGPEFLIYFQGTGAADDSGLPNDRFFAVRPEGSVSTLKIQRTERGDSAVYLCASSPRVKGANSSYNEQFFGPGTRLTVL.